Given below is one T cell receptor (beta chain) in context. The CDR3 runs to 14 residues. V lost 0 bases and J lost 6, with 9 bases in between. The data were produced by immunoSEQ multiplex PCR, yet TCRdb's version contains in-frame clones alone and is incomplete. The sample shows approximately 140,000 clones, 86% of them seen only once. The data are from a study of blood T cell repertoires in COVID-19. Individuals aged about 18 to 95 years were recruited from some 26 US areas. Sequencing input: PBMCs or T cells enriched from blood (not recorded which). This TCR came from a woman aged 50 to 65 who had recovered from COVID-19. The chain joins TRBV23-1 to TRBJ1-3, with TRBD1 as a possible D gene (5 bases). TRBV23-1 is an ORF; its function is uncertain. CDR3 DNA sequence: TGCGCCAGCAGTCAATCAGCGGGGGTAAACACCATATATTTT. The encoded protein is CASSQSAGVNTIYF.